This TCR beta chain is from a study of T cell responses to AZD1222 COVID-19 vaccine (dated by TCRdb to the early 2020s). Notes on the research overall: A total of about 240 trial participants underwent TCR sequencing, of whom 200 to 220 received two doses of AZD1222 and about 25 received two doses of the MenACWY control vaccine. Trial participants were enrolled by age into 18-55, 56-69 and 70-plus year subgroups, with roughly 150, 30 and 60 TCR-sequenced participants respectively.

Via the germline V gene (reference sequence), CDR1 is LGHDT and CDR2 YNNKEL. V drops 1 base and J drops 4 bases, leaving 13 bases in between. The CDR3 runs 15 residues from the cysteine to the phenylalanine. The sequence is cut down to CDR3 DNA, 45 bases in frame from base 1. On this clone itself: This clone's antigen is unknown. Within one base of it there is no much larger clone, and no base qualities were kept.

The sample's time point label, decoded: about 28 days (+/-7) after the second vaccine dose. AZD1222 recipients with second doses at about 4 weeks or about 12 weeks were pooled, because spike-specific TCR depth and breadth did not differ between schedules. Vaccinee samples came from UK trials COV001 and COV002, including a single-blind randomized controlled phase 2/3 trial of AZD1222 (ChAdOx1 nCoV-19) in healthy adults. Trial participant PBMC samples were collected at day 0 and day 28 after the second dose for TCRbeta chain sequencing. What the work shows at the level of the full study, not this receptor alone: Participants were mostly white British, with more females than males. The authors suggested clonal diversity may have been underestimated. The whole spike protein was spanned by vaccine-associated CD4 TCRs, and dominant responses were seen in regions 160-218 and 743-854. After two AZD1222 doses, both the breadth and the depth of spike-specific TCRs were significantly higher than at day 0 and than in MenACWY recipients. The 56-69-year group was small, and its depth increase did not reach significance, likely because of low power. Because no day 14 peak-response samples were available, the repertoires could be characterized only after the peak T cell response. Epitopes outside the regions mutated in the B.1.351 and B.1.1.7 variants were reportedly recognized by nearly half of the unique spike-specific TCRs. Conclusions about previously exposed vaccinees are limited because only a handful of AZD1222 recipients were SARS-CoV-2 seropositive at baseline.

The CDR3 regions of human TCRbeta chains were subjected to immunosequencing. The paper's data handling went like this. TCRs in the repertoires were matched against a reference library of SARS-CoV-2-specific TCRs that had been generated with the MIRA antigen-specificity platform. Breadth was defined as the fraction of unique TCRs that were SARS-CoV-2-associated. Depth was defined as the fraction of total T cells that were SARS-CoV-2-associated. Each spike-specific TCR was assigned to its reactive spike region and to a CD4 or CD8 class using the MIRA data. Log10-transformed breadth and depth values were compared by one-way ANOVA with Sidak's multiple comparisons tests. Entries here come from immuneACCESS through TCRdb and include only in-frame sequences with V and J called. Some clones fail to appear in such tables; in the studies checked, an unresolved V gene covers under half of the shortfall, and the cause of the remainder is unknown. That table supplies the V and J calls and clone size; D and trimming were determined from the DNA. Present in this sample are around 140,000 clones, just over 90% of which were seen just once. The top ten clonotypes cover around 1% of the sample.

This clonotype originated in an adult who received the AZD1222 COVID-19 vaccine. Recombination connected TRBV3-1 (or the pseudogene TRBV3-2) to TRBJ1-2, with no D gene named confidently. Sequenced here: peripheral blood, sampled 28 days after the second AZD1222 dose. The CDR3 corresponds to CASSQVRGKGYGYTF. The nucleotides read TGTGCCAGCAGCCAAGTACGAGGGAAGGGCTATGGCTACACCTTC.